These T cell receptor beta chains were read from a single sample in a study of T cell changes during pregnancy in multiple sclerosis. Sequenced by immunoSEQ multiplex PCR; TCRdb stores in-frame clones only, minus some. The table lists tens of thousands of clones, roughly nine tenths of them singletons, with more than 0.6% in the top ten. Sequencing was performed on CD4+ T cells from peripheral blood mononuclear cells, taken in the first trimester of pregnancy. These receptors all stem from a female donor with multiple sclerosis, enrolled in a pregnancy study. Both conserved end residues are part of each CDR3. A D gene is named only where the DNA matches it firmly. Size tells how often a clone was seen (once, few, many) or the class of an expanded clone, and some rows leave it out.

>TRBV28|TRBJ2-1|TRBD2|-
CASSISGKSYNEQFF
TGTGCCAGCAGTATTAGCGGGAAGTCCTACAATGAGCAGTTCTTC
>TRBV7-2|TRBJ2-1|TRBD2|-
CASSTRTSGSGNEQFF
TGTGCCAGCAGCACACGCACTAGCGGGAGTGGCAATGAGCAGTTCTTC
>TRBV7-2|TRBJ2-2|-|-
CASSFRGVTGELFF
TGTGCCAGCAGCTTCAGGGGCGTAACCGGGGAGCTGTTTTTT
>TRBV19|TRBJ1-5|-|-
CASSPSGRNQPQHF
TGTGCCAGTAGTCCGTCAGGGCGCAATCAGCCCCAGCATTTT
>TRBV5-6|TRBJ2-7|TRBD2|-
CASFRLAGAYEQYF
TGTGCCAGTTTTCGACTAGCGGGAGCCTACGAGCAGTACTTC
>TRBV11-3|TRBJ2-1|TRBD2|-
CASRNSWREDGNEQFF
TGTGCCAGTAGGAATAGTTGGCGGGAGGATGGCAATGAGCAGTTCTTC
>TRBV21-1|TRBJ2-7|-|-
CASRPGTTLYEQYF
TGTGCCTCGCGCCCGGGGACTACCCTCTACGAGCAGTACTTC
>TRBV19|TRBJ2-1|TRBD2|-
CASSTVAGEEYEQFF
TGTGCCAGTAGTACAGTAGCGGGAGAGGAATATGAGCAGTTCTTC
>TRBV29-1|TRBJ1-1|-|-
CSVGEGRTEAFF
TGCAGCGTTGGGGAGGGAAGAACTGAAGCTTTCTTT
>TRBV2|TRBJ1-3|-|-
CASSYLSSGNTIYF
TGTGCCAGCAGCTATTTAAGCTCTGGAAACACCATATATTTT
>TRBV5-1|TRBJ1-1|-|-
CASSLAGSAVGSTEAFF
TGCGCCAGCAGCTTGGCCGGGTCAGCGGTCGGGAGCACTGAAGCTTTCTTT
>TRBV7-7|TRBJ2-5|TRBD2|-
CAIAGGRLETQYF
TGTGCAATCGCGGGAGGGAGGCTGGAGACCCAGTACTTC
>TRBV7-9|TRBJ2-2|-|-
CASRATSFTGTGELFF
TGTGCCAGCAGGGCCACTTCGTTTACGGGCACCGGGGAGCTGTTTTTT
>TRBV20-1|TRBJ1-1|-|-
CSASQTAEAFF
TGCAGTGCTAGCCAAACAGCCGAAGCTTTCTTT
>TRBV7-9|TRBJ1-5|TRBD1|few
CASSPGGNQPQHF
TGTGCCAGCAGTCCAGGGGGTAATCAGCCCCAGCATTTT
>TRBV12-5|TRBJ1-4|TRBD1|-
CASGLVGTGSSTNEKLFF
TGTGCTAGTGGTTTGGTAGGGACAGGGAGTAGTACTAATGAAAAACTGTTTTTT
>TRBV29-1|TRBJ1-1|-|once
CSVEVPGDTEAFF
TGCAGCGTTGAAGTGCCGGGGGACACTGAAGCTTTCTTT
>TRBV28|TRBJ2-7|TRBD2|-
CASSLLLTVGTSGRASSYEQYF
TGTGCCAGCAGTCTTCTCCTAACCGTGGGGACTAGCGGGAGGGCCAGCTCCTACGAGCAGTACTTC
>TRBV19|TRBJ2-2|TRBD2|once
CASTSGRINTGELFF
TGTGCCAGTACTAGCGGGAGGATTAACACCGGGGAGCTGTTTTTT
>TRBV28|TRBJ1-2|-|-
CASSPSDTYGYTF
TGTGCCAGCAGCCCCTCCGACACATATGGCTACACCTTC
>TRBV5-6|TRBJ1-1|-|-
CASSLVGSPNTEAFF
TGTGCCAGCAGCTTGGTGGGCAGCCCCAACACTGAAGCTTTCTTT
>TRBV5-4|TRBJ2-1|TRBD2|few
CASSLATGRDYNEQFF
TGTGCCAGCAGCTTGGCGACCGGGAGGGATTACAATGAGCAGTTCTTC
>TRBV7-2|TRBJ2-1|-|-
CASSTGTGGLGGNNEQFF
TGTGCCAGCAGCACCGGCACGGGAGGGCTAGGGGGCAACAATGAGCAGTTCTTC
>TRBV5-1|TRBJ2-7|-|-
CASSLGFGTSSEQYF
TGCGCCAGCAGCTTGGGCTTCGGGACATCGTCAGAGCAGTACTTC
>TRBV7-6|TRBJ2-1|-|-
CASSSESPGLWNEQFF
TGTGCCAGCAGCTCCGAGTCACCCGGGTTATGGAATGAGCAGTTCTTC
>TRBV19|TRBJ1-5|TRBD1|-
CASSILQGDYSNQPQHF
TGTGCCAGTAGTATTTTACAGGGGGACTATAGCAATCAGCCCCAGCATTTT
>TRBV7-3|TRBJ1-1|TRBD1|few
CASSLTGSAEAFF
TGTGCCAGCAGCTTGACAGGGTCTGCTGAAGCTTTCTTT
>TRBV2|TRBJ2-1|TRBD2|-
CASSESILAGVNEQFF
TGTGCCAGCAGTGAATCGATTCTAGCGGGAGTCAATGAGCAGTTCTTC
>TRBV6-4|TRBJ2-2|TRBD2|-
CASSASGSTGELFF
TGTGCCAGCTCGGCTAGCGGGAGCACCGGGGAGCTGTTTTTT
>TRBV28|TRBJ2-5|-|-
CASSLRDSRGIQETQYF
TGTGCCAGCAGCCTTCGGGACTCCCGGGGCATCCAAGAGACCCAGTACTTC
>TRBV6-1|TRBJ2-7|-|-
CASRLTVSYEQYF
TGTGCCAGCAGGCTGACAGTCTCCTACGAGCAGTACTTC
>TRBV7-9|TRBJ2-1|-|-
CASSLAGREYREQFF
TGTGCCAGCAGCTTAGCGGGTCGGGAGTACCGCGAGCAGTTCTTC
>TRBV7-6|TRBJ1-2|TRBD1|-
CASSLGAGGAFGYTF
TGTGCCAGCAGCTTAGGGGCAGGGGGCGCCTTTGGCTACACCTTC
>TRBV7-8|TRBJ2-1|-|-
CASSLVYEGVEQFF
TGTGCCAGCAGCTTAGTATACGAGGGCGTGGAGCAGTTCTTC
>TRBV18|TRBJ2-7|TRBD2|-
CASSPLPKLAGRYYEQYF
TGTGCCAGCTCACCACTCCCAAAACTAGCGGGAAGATACTACGAGCAGTACTTC
>TRBV2|TRBJ2-7|-|-
CASSATALSAYEQYF
TGTGCCAGCAGTGCCACAGCTTTGAGTGCCTACGAGCAGTACTTC
>TRBV27|TRBJ1-2|-|-
CASRRGGGGSSYGYTF
TGTGCCAGCAGACGGGGCGGCGGGGGGAGTAGCTATGGCTACACCTTC
>TRBV7-2|TRBJ2-1|-|-
CASRSGGEQFF
TGTGCCAGCAGGTCCGGAGGGGAGCAGTTCTTC
>TRBV21-1|TRBJ2-2|-|once
CASTATGGGARQNTGELFF
TGTGCCAGCACCGCCACCGGGGGAGGGGCCCGCCAAAACACCGGGGAGCTGTTTTTT
>TRBV25-1|TRBJ2-3|-|-
CASSDGGLHYGQYF
TGTGCCAGCAGTGACGGGGGACTCCACTATGGGCAGTATTTT
>TRBV21-1|TRBJ2-2|-|-
CASSTLKGGASGAGELFF
TGTGCCAGCAGCACCTTGAAGGGTGGGGCTAGCGGGGCCGGGGAGCTGTTTTTT
>TRBV28|TRBJ1-5|TRBD1|few
CASKTGSSQPQHF
TGTGCCAGCAAGACAGGGTCGAGTCAGCCCCAGCATTTT
>TRBV12-5|TRBJ2-7|TRBD1|-
CASGPTGGNEQYF
TGTGCTAGTGGACCGACAGGGGGCAACGAGCAGTACTTC
>TRBV7-8|TRBJ2-3|-|-
CASSLDRAYTDTQYF
TGTGCCAGCAGCTTAGACAGGGCGTACACAGATACGCAGTATTTT